This T cell receptor (beta chain) was obtained from a study of blood T cell repertoires in COVID-19. About the research overall: Sites in the United States, Italy and Spain provided acute and convalescent COVID-19 samples. Nucleic acid was either cDNA or gDNA, and it came from T cells, B-cell-depleted T cells, or PBMCs.

Per the study methods: Amplification from reference gene primers served as the basis for estimated nucleated cell counts. The data were produced by immunoSEQ multiplex PCR, yet TCRdb's version contains in-frame clones alone and is incomplete. Clone size and V and J calls were adopted from that table, with D and trimming inferred from the DNA. The sample lists 300,000 to 400,000 clones; approximately 86% were seen once. The trim removed 2 bases at V and 2 bases at J, leaving 5 bases unmatched. The CDR3 consists of 15 residues. The germline gives CDR1 MRHNA, CDR2 SNTAGT. It was during active infection that Seattle patients were enrolled and then longitudinally followed.

Material for sequencing was peripheral blood. The chain links TRBV6-4 to TRBJ2-7; 8 positions match TRBD2. This receptor was taken from a man aged 30 to 45 with COVID-19, enrolled during active disease. The CDR3 DNA reads TGTGCCAGCAGTGACGCGGGACTAGGGCCCTACGAGCAGTACTTC. It encodes CASSDAGLGPYEQYF.